This record concerns one T cell receptor beta chain sequence. Looked up from germline, CDR1 is LGHNA and CDR2 is YSLEER. The CDR3 runs to 15 residues. V was cut by 1 base and J by 1 base, with 10 bases left in between. The data stem from a study of blood T cell repertoires in COVID-19. Some clones are missing from TCRdb's copy, which holds only in-frame ones; the method was immunoSEQ multiplex PCR. The table has about 50,000 clones, approximately 84% seen once. The specimen sequenced was peripheral blood. The receptor comes from an older man with active COVID-19. The chain is built from TRBV4-3 and TRBJ1-1; no firm D call. The CDR3 DNA is TGCGCCAGCAGCCAAGCCAATTTGGCGAACACTGAAGCTTTCTTT. Its translation is CASSQANLANTEAFF.